Listed below are T cell receptor beta chains from one sample, sequenced in a study of T cell repertoires in cytomegalovirus infection. Antigens of these TCRs are unknown. TCRdb processed the reads anew with MiXCR; each CDR3 protein has one entry. The table shows under 450,000 distinct CDR3 sequences, with about 32% occurring only once. The sample was cultured PBMCs, taken from culture after CMV antigen stimulation. The receptors were sampled from a human donor in good health (CMV status not recorded). Some clones in this sample may be carry-over from other donors' samples. Both conserved end residues are part of each CDR3. The order of the fields is J gene, D gene, clone size, V gene, CDR3 DNA, CDR3 protein. A D gene is named only where the DNA matches it firmly. Clone size is stated in some rows and not others, as once, few, many or a class when expanded.

j_gene: TRBJ2-1
d_gene: TRBD2
abundance: NA
v_gene: TRBV18
CDR3nt: TGTGCCAGCTCACCGACTAGCGGGAGAGAGAATGAGCAGTTCTTC
CDR3aa: CASSPTSGRENEQFF

j_gene: TRBJ1-5
d_gene: NA
abundance: NA
v_gene: TRBV2
CDR3nt: TGTGCCAGCAGTGAGGCAGGGTTCGTTCAGCCCCAGCATTTT
CDR3aa: CASSEAGFVQPQHF

j_gene: TRBJ1-2
d_gene: TRBD1
abundance: NA
v_gene: TRBV6-2/TRBV6-3
CDR3nt: TGTGCCAGCAGTCCTCCGGGACAGGGCTACACCTTC
CDR3aa: CASSPPGQGYTF

j_gene: TRBJ2-2
d_gene: NA
abundance: few
v_gene: TRBV6-2/TRBV6-3
CDR3nt: TGTGCCATTCTTTCGGACAGACACACCGGGGAGCTGTTTTTT
CDR3aa: CAILSDRHTGELFF

j_gene: TRBJ2-3
d_gene: TRBD2
abundance: NA
v_gene: TRBV11-2
CDR3nt: TGTGCCAGCAGCTCTCTAGCGGACAGCACAGATACGCAGTATTTT
CDR3aa: CASSSLADSTDTQYF

j_gene: TRBJ1-4
d_gene: TRBD1
abundance: NA
v_gene: TRBV6-1
CDR3nt: TGTGCCGCCGGGGGGACAGGGAGTGAAAAACTGTTTTTT
CDR3aa: CAAGGTGSEKLFF

j_gene: TRBJ2-3
d_gene: NA
abundance: NA
v_gene: TRBV27
CDR3nt: TGTGCCAGCAGTTTATACGAAGGTATCACAGATACGCAGTATTTT
CDR3aa: CASSLYEGITDTQYF

j_gene: TRBJ2-1
d_gene: NA
abundance: NA
v_gene: TRBV19
CDR3nt: TGTGCCAGTAGTATAGCGGGCCACAATGAGCAGTTCTTC
CDR3aa: CASSIAGHNEQFF

j_gene: TRBJ1-1
d_gene: NA
abundance: many
v_gene: TRBV12-3/TRBV12-4
CDR3nt: TGTGCCAGCAGTTTAGAAGGGGTCTACACTGAAGCTTTCTTT
CDR3aa: CASSLEGVYTEAFF

j_gene: TRBJ1-2
d_gene: TRBD1
abundance: few
v_gene: TRBV6-5
CDR3nt: TGTGCCAGCAGTTACTTAACGGCCGGGACAGGGGATGGCTACACCTTC
CDR3aa: CASSYLTAGTGDGYTF

j_gene: TRBJ2-4
d_gene: NA
abundance: few
v_gene: TRBV24-1
CDR3nt: TGTGCCACCAGTGCCGGACAATCCCCCGGGGGCATTCAGTACTTC
CDR3aa: CATSAGQSPGGIQYF

j_gene: TRBJ2-1
d_gene: NA
abundance: few
v_gene: TRBV6-2/TRBV6-3
CDR3nt: TGTGCCAGCAGTTGGACTACTCACTACAATGAGCAGTTCTTC
CDR3aa: CASSWTTHYNEQFF

j_gene: TRBJ1-2
d_gene: NA
abundance: NA
v_gene: TRBV6-6
CDR3nt: TGTGCCAGCAGTCCAGGGTATCGTGGCTACACCTTC
CDR3aa: CASSPGYRGYTF

j_gene: TRBJ2-5
d_gene: TRBD2
abundance: few
v_gene: TRBV6-6
CDR3nt: TGTGCCAGCAGTTACCCGATAGCGGGAGGAGGGGAGACCCAGTACTTC
CDR3aa: CASSYPIAGGGETQYF

j_gene: TRBJ2-6
d_gene: TRBD1
abundance: NA
v_gene: TRBV11-3
CDR3nt: TGTGCCAGCAGCCCGACAGGGTCCGGGGCCAACGTCCTGACTTTC
CDR3aa: CASSPTGSGANVLTF

j_gene: TRBJ1-1
d_gene: NA
abundance: NA
v_gene: TRBV19
CDR3nt: TGTGCCAGTAGTACCGGGACGCCAAGCGAAGCTTTCTTT
CDR3aa: CASSTGTPSEAFF

j_gene: TRBJ2-4
d_gene: NA
abundance: many
v_gene: TRBV7-2
CDR3nt: TGTGCCAGCAGCTTAGCAAGGGAGCGGGACATTCAGTACTTC
CDR3aa: CASSLARERDIQYF

j_gene: TRBJ2-1
d_gene: NA
abundance: once
v_gene: TRBV29-1
CDR3nt: TGCAGCGTTGGGTCTAGTGGACACAATGAGCAGTTCTTC
CDR3aa: CSVGSSGHNEQFF

j_gene: TRBJ2-4
d_gene: TRBD1
abundance: few
v_gene: TRBV14
CDR3nt: TGTGCCAGCAGCCAAGGACTACTGGGACAGAGTCTAGCCAAAAACATTCAGTACTTC
CDR3aa: CASSQGLLGQSLAKNIQYF

j_gene: TRBJ2-3
d_gene: NA
abundance: few
v_gene: TRBV28
CDR3nt: TGTGCCAGCAGCTTAGCTGCGGCAGGACTCACAGATACGCAGTATTTT
CDR3aa: CASSLAAAGLTDTQYF

j_gene: TRBJ1-2
d_gene: NA
abundance: few
v_gene: TRBV12-3/TRBV12-4
CDR3nt: TGTGCCAGCAGTTTATCCGTGGAGGGCTACACCTTC
CDR3aa: CASSLSVEGYTF

j_gene: TRBJ1-5
d_gene: NA
abundance: NA
v_gene: TRBV24-1
CDR3nt: TGTGCCACCAGTGATTTGAACGGGGAACAGCCCCAGCATTTT
CDR3aa: CATSDLNGEQPQHF

j_gene: TRBJ2-7
d_gene: NA
abundance: few
v_gene: TRBV7-9
CDR3nt: TGTGCCAGCAGCATTGGACAGTACTCCTATCCCGAGCAGTACTTC
CDR3aa: CASSIGQYSYPEQYF

j_gene: TRBJ1-2
d_gene: NA
abundance: NA
v_gene: TRBV19
CDR3nt: TGTGCCAGTAGTGAGTTAGCTAACTATGGCTACACCTTC
CDR3aa: CASSELANYGYTF

j_gene: TRBJ2-5
d_gene: NA
abundance: NA
v_gene: TRBV4-1
CDR3nt: TGCGCCAGCAGCCCGGCGGACGCGGGACCCCCAGAGACCCAGTACTTC
CDR3aa: CASSPADAGPPETQYF

j_gene: TRBJ2-3
d_gene: NA
abundance: NA
v_gene: TRBV7-2
CDR3nt: TGTGCCAGCAGCAAGACTGGGGGGCAGAGGACAGATACGCAGTATTTT
CDR3aa: CASSKTGGQRTDTQYF

j_gene: TRBJ2-4
d_gene: TRBD2
abundance: NA
v_gene: TRBV15
CDR3nt: TGTGCCACCAGCAGCCTCCTTTCCGGGACTAGGGGACCCCTAGCCAAAAACATTCAGTACTTC
CDR3aa: CATSSLLSGTRGPLAKNIQYF

j_gene: TRBJ1-5
d_gene: NA
abundance: NA
v_gene: TRBV30
CDR3nt: TGTGCCTGGAGTCCACAGGGATATAGCAATCAGCCCCAGCATTTT
CDR3aa: CAWSPQGYSNQPQHF

j_gene: TRBJ1-2
d_gene: TRBD1
abundance: NA
v_gene: TRBV6-5
CDR3nt: TGTGCCAGCAGACGTGGACAGGGAGGCGGCTACACCTTC
CDR3aa: CASRRGQGGGYTF

j_gene: TRBJ1-2
d_gene: NA
abundance: NA
v_gene: TRBV25-1
CDR3nt: TGTGCCAGCAGTGAAACGTCCTTTTGGGGCTACACCTTC
CDR3aa: CASSETSFWGYTF

j_gene: TRBJ2-5
d_gene: TRBD2
abundance: many
v_gene: TRBV7-2
CDR3nt: TGTGCCAGCAGCCTTCAAGCGGGGTGGGGAGAGACCCAGTACTTC
CDR3aa: CASSLQAGWGETQYF

j_gene: TRBJ1-1
d_gene: NA
abundance: NA
v_gene: TRBV11-2
CDR3nt: TGTGCCAGCAGCTTAGCGGGGGCTGTGGTAGCTTTCTTT
CDR3aa: CASSLAGAVVAFF

j_gene: TRBJ1-1
d_gene: TRBD1
abundance: NA
v_gene: TRBV4-1
CDR3nt: TGCGCCAGCAGCCACCGAGGACAGGGTTCCACTGAAGCTTTCTTT
CDR3aa: CASSHRGQGSTEAFF

j_gene: TRBJ2-3
d_gene: TRBD1
abundance: few
v_gene: TRBV11-3
CDR3nt: TGTGCCAGCAGTGCAGAGGGGGACAGTCCGCAGTATTTT
CDR3aa: CASSAEGDSPQYF

j_gene: TRBJ1-5
d_gene: NA
abundance: few
v_gene: TRBV5-1
CDR3nt: TGCGCCAGCAGCTTGCGAGGGGGCAATCAGCCCCAGCATTTT
CDR3aa: CASSLRGGNQPQHF

j_gene: TRBJ2-3
d_gene: NA
abundance: NA
v_gene: TRBV6-5
CDR3nt: TGTGCCAGCAGCCCCGGACTACTCAGCGGAGCAGATACGCAGTATTTT
CDR3aa: CASSPGLLSGADTQYF

j_gene: TRBJ2-5
d_gene: NA
abundance: NA
v_gene: TRBV4-3
CDR3nt: TGCGCCAGCAGCCAAGATCGCGCAGGGGACGAGACCCAGTACTTC
CDR3aa: CASSQDRAGDETQYF

j_gene: TRBJ2-3
d_gene: NA
abundance: NA
v_gene: TRBV6-2/TRBV6-3
CDR3nt: TGTGCCAGCAGTTACTCGTTATCTAGCGGCACAGATACGCAGTATTTT
CDR3aa: CASSYSLSSGTDTQYF

j_gene: TRBJ1-2
d_gene: NA
abundance: NA
v_gene: TRBV19
CDR3nt: TGTGCCAGTAGTTTGACAGTTCGGGCTGTTGGCTACACCTTC
CDR3aa: CASSLTVRAVGYTF

j_gene: TRBJ2-3
d_gene: NA
abundance: NA
v_gene: TRBV5-4
CDR3nt: TGTGCCAGCAGCTTGGCAGGGGTCCTGGGGGATACGCAGTATTTT
CDR3aa: CASSLAGVLGDTQYF

j_gene: TRBJ1-2
d_gene: TRBD1
abundance: NA
v_gene: TRBV29-1
CDR3nt: TGCAGCGCTGGGGGACAGGGTAACTATGGCTACACCTTC
CDR3aa: CSAGGQGNYGYTF

j_gene: TRBJ2-1
d_gene: TRBD1
abundance: few
v_gene: TRBV12-3/TRBV12-4
CDR3nt: TGTGCCAGCAGCCCTAGAGGACAGGGGTTTGACAATGAGCAGTTCTTC
CDR3aa: CASSPRGQGFDNEQFF

j_gene: TRBJ2-3
d_gene: NA
abundance: few
v_gene: TRBV2
CDR3nt: TGTGCCAGCAGTGACCCAGGGTTTGAAACAGATACGCAGTATTTT
CDR3aa: CASSDPGFETDTQYF

j_gene: TRBJ1-2
d_gene: NA
abundance: few
v_gene: TRBV13
CDR3nt: TGTGCCAGCAGCCGGAGGTATGGCTACACCTTC
CDR3aa: CASSRRYGYTF

j_gene: TRBJ2-3
d_gene: NA
abundance: NA
v_gene: TRBV9
CDR3nt: TGTGCCAGCAGCACCCCACGTCGAGATACGCAGTATTTT
CDR3aa: CASSTPRRDTQYF

j_gene: TRBJ1-1
d_gene: NA
abundance: few
v_gene: TRBV7-9
CDR3nt: TGTGCCACTCGGAAGAACACTGAAGCTTTCTTT
CDR3aa: CATRKNTEAFF

j_gene: TRBJ2-1
d_gene: TRBD2
abundance: many
v_gene: TRBV6-1
CDR3nt: TGTGCCAGCATCATTATAGCGGGCTCCTACAATGAGCAGTTCTTC
CDR3aa: CASIIIAGSYNEQFF

j_gene: TRBJ2-1
d_gene: NA
abundance: NA
v_gene: TRBV12-3/TRBV12-4
CDR3nt: TGTGCCAGCAGTTTCTACCCGCGTAGTCGGCAACAAGATGAGCAGTTCTTC
CDR3aa: CASSFYPRSRQQDEQFF

j_gene: TRBJ2-3
d_gene: TRBD2
abundance: NA
v_gene: TRBV7-8
CDR3nt: TGTGCCAGCAGCTTGGGGGGGATTCCAGATACGCAGTATTTT
CDR3aa: CASSLGGIPDTQYF

j_gene: TRBJ1-4
d_gene: TRBD1
abundance: NA
v_gene: TRBV11-1
CDR3nt: TGTGCCAGCAGCTTATCACCACCGGGACAGGGGAATGAAAAACTGTTTTTT
CDR3aa: CASSLSPPGQGNEKLFF

j_gene: TRBJ2-5
d_gene: NA
abundance: NA
v_gene: TRBV7-2
CDR3nt: TGTGCCAGCAGCTTAGTTTTCGCGGAGACCCAGTACTTC
CDR3aa: CASSLVFAETQYF

j_gene: TRBJ2-7
d_gene: NA
abundance: once
v_gene: TRBV28
CDR3nt: TGTGCCAGCGGGGAGGTCCCCTCCTACGAGCAGTACTTC
CDR3aa: CASGEVPSYEQYF

j_gene: TRBJ1-1
d_gene: NA
abundance: many
v_gene: TRBV7-2
CDR3nt: TGTGCCAGCAGCTTAGTCGTGCAGGGGACAGCTTTCTTT
CDR3aa: CASSLVVQGTAFF

j_gene: TRBJ2-1
d_gene: TRBD2
abundance: few
v_gene: TRBV10-3
CDR3nt: TGTGCCATCAGCGAACTAGCGGAGCAGTTCTTC
CDR3aa: CAISELAEQFF

j_gene: TRBJ1-1
d_gene: NA
abundance: NA
v_gene: TRBV12-3/TRBV12-4
CDR3nt: TGTGCCAGCAGGCATACCTCGGCTGGCAGGAACACTGAAGCTTTCTTT
CDR3aa: CASRHTSAGRNTEAFF

j_gene: TRBJ2-1
d_gene: TRBD2
abundance: NA
v_gene: TRBV6-4
CDR3nt: TGTGCCAGCAGTGAAGGACTAGCGCCTTACAATGAGCAGTTCTTC
CDR3aa: CASSEGLAPYNEQFF

j_gene: TRBJ1-1
d_gene: NA
abundance: NA
v_gene: TRBV5-1
CDR3nt: TGCGCCACCACCACAGGATCGGGGGGCACTGAAGCTTTCTTT
CDR3aa: CATTTGSGGTEAFF

j_gene: TRBJ1-1
d_gene: NA
abundance: few
v_gene: TRBV7-6
CDR3nt: TGTGCCAGCAGCTCCCGACGGACCGCGAACACTGAAGCTTTCTTT
CDR3aa: CASSSRRTANTEAFF